This is a list of T cell receptor beta chains from one sample in a study of blood T cell repertoires in COVID-19. Profiled with immunoSEQ multiplex PCR; TCRdb holds only in-frame clones, not every one. Counted here are approximately 200,000 clones, about 88% occurring once; the ten biggest clones make up around 1%. Sequenced input: peripheral blood. The receptors were gathered from a man aged 35-49 years with acute or convalescent COVID-19. Both conserved end residues are part of each CDR3. Each record gives: clone size, D gene, J gene, V gene, CDR3 protein, CDR3 DNA. The D gene is left open where the match is weak. Some rows have no size entry. The others give once, few or many, or a class for an expanded clone.

clone_size: NA; d_call: NA; j_call: TRBJ1-3; v_call: TRBV4-2; cdr3_aa: CASSQEPNMPNTIYF; cdr3_nt: TGTGCCAGCAGCCAAGAGCCGAACATGCCAAACACCATATATTTT
clone_size: once; d_call: NA; j_call: TRBJ2-2; v_call: TRBV6-5; cdr3_aa: CASSRDLNTGELFF; cdr3_nt: TGTGCCAGCAGCCGAGACTTAAACACCGGGGAGCTGTTTTTT
clone_size: NA; d_call: NA; j_call: TRBJ2-7; v_call: TRBV9; cdr3_aa: CASSPRSSESYEQYF; cdr3_nt: TGTGCCAGCAGCCCACGCTCTAGCGAATCCTACGAGCAGTACTTC
clone_size: NA; d_call: NA; j_call: TRBJ2-3; v_call: TRBV6-2/TRBV6-3; cdr3_aa: CASSYSGATDTQYF; cdr3_nt: TGTGCCAGCAGTTACTCGGGGGCGACAGATACGCAGTATTTT
clone_size: NA; d_call: TRBD1; j_call: TRBJ1-2; v_call: TRBV12-3/TRBV12-4; cdr3_aa: CASSRGQGTGYTF; cdr3_nt: TGTGCCAGCAGCCGAGGACAGGGAACTGGCTACACCTTC
clone_size: NA; d_call: TRBD2; j_call: TRBJ2-3; v_call: TRBV7-2; cdr3_aa: CASSLDRSSGDTQYF; cdr3_nt: TGTGCCAGCAGCTTAGATCGGTCTAGCGGAGATACGCAGTATTTT
clone_size: NA; d_call: NA; j_call: TRBJ1-6; v_call: TRBV6-5; cdr3_aa: CASSYQEGRSPLHF; cdr3_nt: TGTGCCAGCAGTTACCAGGAGGGGCGATCACCCCTCCACTTT
clone_size: NA; d_call: NA; j_call: TRBJ2-2; v_call: TRBV7-9; cdr3_aa: CASSLAIQGQFTGELFF; cdr3_nt: TGTGCCAGCAGCTTAGCGATCCAGGGACAATTCACCGGGGAGCTGTTTTTT
clone_size: NA; d_call: NA; j_call: TRBJ1-2; v_call: TRBV2; cdr3_aa: CASSAIGAKGYTF; cdr3_nt: TGTGCCAGCAGTGCCATAGGGGCTAAGGGCTACACCTTC
clone_size: NA; d_call: NA; j_call: TRBJ2-7; v_call: TRBV4-1; cdr3_aa: CASSLDRTYEQYF; cdr3_nt: TGCGCCAGCAGCCTCGACAGGACCTACGAGCAGTACTTC
clone_size: NA; d_call: NA; j_call: TRBJ2-1; v_call: TRBV5-1; cdr3_aa: CASGEVNEQFF; cdr3_nt: TGCGCCAGCGGAGAGGTAAATGAGCAGTTCTTC
clone_size: NA; d_call: NA; j_call: TRBJ2-2; v_call: TRBV5-1; cdr3_aa: CASSLEGLNTGELFF; cdr3_nt: TGCGCCAGCAGCTTGGAGGGGCTTAACACCGGGGAGCTGTTTTTT
clone_size: few; d_call: TRBD1; j_call: TRBJ1-2; v_call: TRBV6-5; cdr3_aa: CASTSGTGNYGYTF; cdr3_nt: TGTGCCAGCACCTCCGGGACAGGAAACTATGGCTACACCTTC
clone_size: NA; d_call: NA; j_call: TRBJ2-7; v_call: TRBV12-3/TRBV12-4; cdr3_aa: CASSFHESYEQYF; cdr3_nt: TGTGCCAGCAGTTTTCACGAGTCCTACGAGCAGTACTTC
clone_size: NA; d_call: TRBD1; j_call: TRBJ2-1; v_call: TRBV2; cdr3_aa: CAAGGRVNRGYNEQFF; cdr3_nt: TGTGCCGCAGGGGGAAGGGTTAATAGGGGGTACAATGAGCAGTTCTTC
clone_size: few; d_call: TRBD1; j_call: TRBJ1-5; v_call: TRBV11-2; cdr3_aa: CASSSSGQGPGGPQHF; cdr3_nt: TGTGCCAGCAGCTCCTCGGGACAGGGGCCTGGTGGGCCCCAGCATTTT
clone_size: NA; d_call: TRBD1; j_call: TRBJ2-3; v_call: TRBV28; cdr3_aa: CASSRDRVGTDTQYF; cdr3_nt: TGTGCCAGCAGTCGGGACAGGGTGGGCACAGATACGCAGTATTTT
clone_size: NA; d_call: NA; j_call: TRBJ2-1; v_call: TRBV7-6; cdr3_aa: CASSLEASPYNEQFF; cdr3_nt: TGTGCCAGCAGCTTAGAAGCCTCTCCCTACAATGAGCAGTTCTTC
clone_size: NA; d_call: TRBD1; j_call: TRBJ1-2; v_call: TRBV19; cdr3_aa: CASSTGGAPYGYTF; cdr3_nt: TGTGCCAGTAGTACAGGGGGCGCGCCCTATGGCTACACCTTC
clone_size: NA; d_call: TRBD1; j_call: TRBJ2-1; v_call: TRBV2; cdr3_aa: CASIPGTGQLDEQFF; cdr3_nt: TGTGCCAGCATTCCTGGGACAGGCCAGCTCGATGAGCAGTTCTTC
clone_size: NA; d_call: NA; j_call: TRBJ1-3; v_call: TRBV2; cdr3_aa: CASRTKGLNSGNTIYF; cdr3_nt: TGTGCCAGCAGGACGAAGGGACTGAACTCTGGAAACACCATATATTTT
clone_size: once; d_call: TRBD1; j_call: TRBJ1-6; v_call: TRBV27; cdr3_aa: CASSSTGLSSYNSPLHF; cdr3_nt: TGTGCCAGCAGTTCGACAGGGTTGAGCTCCTATAATTCACCCCTCCACTTT
clone_size: NA; d_call: TRBD1; j_call: TRBJ2-7; v_call: TRBV5-4; cdr3_aa: CASSQGAEFNEQYF; cdr3_nt: TGTGCCAGCAGCCAGGGGGCTGAGTTCAACGAGCAGTACTTC
clone_size: NA; d_call: TRBD1; j_call: TRBJ2-5; v_call: TRBV5-4; cdr3_aa: CASTEQPTGAGPQYF; cdr3_nt: TGTGCCAGCACCGAACAACCCACAGGGGCCGGACCCCAGTACTTC